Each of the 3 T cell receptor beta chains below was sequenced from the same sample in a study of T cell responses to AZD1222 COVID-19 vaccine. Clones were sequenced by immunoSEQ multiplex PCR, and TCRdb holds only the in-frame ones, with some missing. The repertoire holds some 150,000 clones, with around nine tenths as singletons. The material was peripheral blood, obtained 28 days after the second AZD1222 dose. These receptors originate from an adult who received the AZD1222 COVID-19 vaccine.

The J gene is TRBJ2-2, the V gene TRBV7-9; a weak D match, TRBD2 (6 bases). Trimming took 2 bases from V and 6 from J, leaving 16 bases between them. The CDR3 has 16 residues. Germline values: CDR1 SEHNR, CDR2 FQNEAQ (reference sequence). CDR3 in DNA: TGTGCCAGCAGCTTAATTCCCCCCGGGGAGGCCGGGGAGCTGTTTTTT. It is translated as CASSLIPPGEAGELFF.

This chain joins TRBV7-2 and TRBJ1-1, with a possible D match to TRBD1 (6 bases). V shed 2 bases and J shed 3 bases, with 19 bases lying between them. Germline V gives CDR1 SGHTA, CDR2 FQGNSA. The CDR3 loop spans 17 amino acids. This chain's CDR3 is CASSLRGSIQGHTEAFF. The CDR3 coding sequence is TGTGCCAGCAGCTTAAGGGGCTCGATCCAGGGGCACACTGAAGCTTTCTTT.

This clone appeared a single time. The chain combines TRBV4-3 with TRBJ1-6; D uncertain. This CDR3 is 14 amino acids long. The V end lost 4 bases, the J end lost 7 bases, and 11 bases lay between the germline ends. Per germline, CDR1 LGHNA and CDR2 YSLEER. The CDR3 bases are TGCGCCAGCAGCCCCCGGGCTACCAATTCACCCCTCCACTTT. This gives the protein CASSPRATNSPLHF.